This T cell receptor beta chain was recovered during a study of shared clonotypes between healthy human individuals. At the level of the study: Donors had three CD4 naive, three CD4 memory, two CD8 naive and one CD8 memory plate apiece.

This was a deep-level run. Study processing details: ImmunoSEQ yielded junction-only sequences lacking quality scores, so filtering differed. The method was immunoSEQ multiplex PCR; TCRdb's version includes in-frame clones alone and lacks a portion of them. That table gives V, J and clone size, and the DNA gave D and trimming. The sample records around 2.1 million clones, about 92% being singletons. The CDR3 consists of 15 residues. V lost 4 bases and J 0 bases, leaving 12 bases between the germline ends. From germline, CDR1 is MGHRA and CDR2 YSYEKL. Only CD45RO-negative cells positively selected for CCR7 counted as naive CD8 cells, so terminally differentiated effector memory CD45RA+ cells were excluded. Each donor was a Caucasian adult residing in Nashville, Tennessee.

Sequenced: naive CD8+ T cells from PBMCs. The chain is built from TRBV4-1 and TRBJ1-1; maybe TRBD1 (5 bases). The origin of this receptor is a man aged 18 to 30 in good health. Some clones in this sample may be carry-over from other donors' samples. The CDR3 DNA is TGCGCCAGCAGCCCACAGACAGTCATGAACACTGAAGCTTTCTTT. Its translation: CASSPQTVMNTEAFF.